Presented here are 5 T cell receptor beta chains from one specimen sequenced in a study of blood T cell repertoires in COVID-19. The table came from immunoSEQ multiplex PCR; TCRdb's copy has only in-frame clones and leaves some out. The table records more than 250,000 clones, 80% to 90% of them present only once. The sample consisted of peripheral blood. The origin of the receptors is a man aged 50-59 years with active or convalescent COVID-19.

This chain joins TRBV4-3 and TRBJ1-1; no reliable D call. Deletions cut 0 bases from V and 13 bases from J, with 21 bases between. Germline V gives CDR1 LGHNA, CDR2 YSLEER. The CDR3 covers 15 residues. The CDR3 loop is CASSQDSFPDPRFFF. The CDR3 DNA is TGCGCCAGCAGCCAAGATTCCTTCCCAGACCCTAGGTTTTTCTTT.

V and J are TRBV30 and TRBJ1-1; 8 bases agree with TRBD1. J was trimmed by 2 bases and V by 2 bases; bases with no gene match: 4. From germline, CDR1 is GTSNPN and CDR2 SVGIG (reference sequence). CDR3 size: 14 residues. The CDR3 here is CAWSRGQGNTEAFF. Here the CDR3 DNA reads TGTGCCTGGAGTCGCGGACAGGGTAACACTGAAGCTTTCTTT.

This rearrangement joins TRBV7-7 to TRBJ2-2, with 8 bases matching TRBD2. CDR1 and CDR2 from the germline V gene are SSHAT and FNYEAQ (reference sequence). Unmatched junction bases numbered 15, after V lost 5 bases and J lost 1 base. The CDR3 contains 19 residues. CDR3 region: CASSHGGAGVLGNTGELFF. The CDR3 DNA follows: TGTGCCAGCAGCCACGGGGGAGCGGGAGTGCTTGGGAACACCGGGGAGCTGTTTTTT.

The J gene is TRBJ1-4, the V gene TRBV19, with 10 positions matching TRBD1. The CDR3 has 14 amino acids. The germline gives CDR1 LNHDA, CDR2 SQIVND (reference sequence). With V trimmed by 5 bases and J by 8 bases, 5 bases remained unmatched. The DNA for the CDR3 is TGTGCCAGTAGTTACGGACAGGGGGAGGAAAAACTGTTTTTT. It specifies CASSYGQGEEKLFF.

In nucleotides, the CDR3 is TGTGCCAGCAGTAGTAAAGGGGGCACTGAAGCTTTCTTT. This gives the protein CASSSKGGTEAFF. The V and J genes are TRBV7-9 and TRBJ1-1; tentatively, D is TRBD1 (6 bases). Germline CDR1 and CDR2: SEHNR and FQNEAQ (reference sequence). The CDR3 extends over 13 amino acids. With 6 bases removed from V and 4 bases from J, the gap between germline ends came to 12 bases.